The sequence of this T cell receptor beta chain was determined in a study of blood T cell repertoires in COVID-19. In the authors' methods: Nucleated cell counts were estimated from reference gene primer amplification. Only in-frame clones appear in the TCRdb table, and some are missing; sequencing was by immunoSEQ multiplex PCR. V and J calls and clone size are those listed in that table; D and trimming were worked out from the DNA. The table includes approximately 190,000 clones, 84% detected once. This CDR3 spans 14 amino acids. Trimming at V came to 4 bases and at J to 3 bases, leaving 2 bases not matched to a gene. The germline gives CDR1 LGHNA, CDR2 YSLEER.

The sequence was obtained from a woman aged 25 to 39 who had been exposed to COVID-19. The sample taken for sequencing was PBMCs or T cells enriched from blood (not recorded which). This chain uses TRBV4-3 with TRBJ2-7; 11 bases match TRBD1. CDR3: CASSPGQGGYEQYF. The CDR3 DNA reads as TGCGCCAGCAGCCCGGGACAGGGGGGCTACGAGCAGTACTTC.